These 5 T cell receptor beta chains share one sample of origin, sequenced in a study of OX40 agonist ivuxolimab in advanced cancers. The library relied on the immunoSEQ multiplex PCR assay. TCRdb carries this immuneACCESS record with in-frame sequences only. Its versions omit some clonotypes, under half of them owing to an unresolved V gene in the studies checked, with the rest unexplained. Counted in this sample were roughly 22,000 clones; roughly nine tenths of them appeared once. The ten largest clones take up around 29% of the sample. The sequences come from CD4+ or CD8+ T cells sorted from blood, collected in a trial of the OX40 agonist ivuxolimab. The receptors were gathered from an adult with an advanced solid tumor such as melanoma, head and neck, liver or kidney cancer.

The rearrangement joins TRBV7-9 to TRBJ2-1; no clear D gene. Trimming took 5 bases from V and 9 from J, leaving 17 bases between them. Germline CDR1 and CDR2: SEHNR and FQNEAQ (reference sequence). CDR3 length equals 14 residues. CDR3 nucleotides: TGTGCCAGCAGCCCATCAAATGCCGAAGGTGAGCAGTTCTTC. Translation: CASSPSNAEGEQFF. The variable domain in full, with the rest retrieved from reference TRBV7-9 and TRBJ2-1, is DTGVSQNPRHKITKRGQNVTFRCDPISEHNRLYWYRQTLGQGPEFLTYFQNEAQLEKSRLLSDRFSAERPKGSFSTLEIQRTEQGDSAMYLCASSPSNAEGEQFFGPGTRLTVL.

The V and J genes are TRBV27 and TRBJ2-1; 11 bases are a match to TRBD2. V shed 6 bases and J 1 base; nucleotides not matched to a gene: 5. Looked up from germline, CDR1 is MNHEY and CDR2 is SMNVEV (reference sequence). The CDR3 runs 16 residues. This CDR3 is CASRFLAGGSYNEQFF. The CDR3 nucleotides are TGTGCCAGCAGATTTCTAGCGGGAGGTTCCTACAATGAGCAGTTCTTC.

V and J are TRBV14 and TRBJ2-7; possible D gene TRBD2, 6 bases. V lost 0 bases and J 4 bases, leaving 16 bases between the germline ends. This CDR3 is 16 amino acids long. Germline V gene data show CDR1 as SGHDN and CDR2 as FVKESK. CDR3 amino acids: CASSQDYAGPFYEQYF. CDR3 in DNA: TGTGCCAGCAGCCAAGATTATGCGGGACCCTTTTACGAGCAGTACTTC.

This chain links TRBV27 with TRBJ1-5; D remains unclear. CDR1 is MNHEY and CDR2 is SMNVEV in the germline V gene (reference sequence). The CDR3 length is 15 residues. The V end lost 3 bases, the J end lost 0 bases, and 9 bases lay between the germline ends. CDR3 DNA: TGTGCCAGCAGTTTGTCCGGCAATAGCAATCAGCCCCAGCATTTT. Encoded protein: CASSLSGNSNQPQHF.

The CDR3 nucleotides are TGTGCCAGCAGTTACTTCGGGACAGGGCCTAGGCACGAGCAGTACTTC. Residues: CASSYFGTGPRHEQYF. This chain uses TRBV6-6 with TRBJ2-7; TRBD1 aligns across 9 bases. Germline V lookup: CDR1 MNHNY, CDR2 SVGAGI (reference sequence). This CDR3 spans 16 amino acids. After removal of 1 base from V and 5 bases from J, the junction contained 9 bases not matched to a gene.